This T cell receptor (beta chain) is drawn from a study of shared clonotypes between healthy human individuals. Deep was the level at which the assay was run. The table came from immunoSEQ multiplex PCR; TCRdb's copy has only in-frame clones and leaves some out. The data contain about 680,000 clones, roughly nine tenths of them singletons. Study-level findings and limits: Among several donors, 4.5% to 5.5% of naive CD4 clonotypes were found in common.

CD8 cells classed as naive were CD45RO-negative and positively selected for CCR7, excluding terminally differentiated effector memory CD45RA+ cells. Regarding this clone: The antigen remains undetermined.

The source of this sequence is a man younger than 40 in good health. The material sequenced was naive CD8+ T cells sorted from blood.

CDR3 nucleotide sequence: TGTGCCAGCAGTCCCGGGATTGGGGATGAGACCCAGTACTTC. Translated, it gives CASSPGIGDETQYF. This chain connects TRBV5-4 to TRBJ2-5, with D perhaps TRBD2 (5 bases). V was pared by 5 bases and J by 5 bases, with 16 bases between. Germline lookup yields CDR1 SGHNT and CDR2 YYREEE (reference sequence). The CDR3 is 14 residues long.